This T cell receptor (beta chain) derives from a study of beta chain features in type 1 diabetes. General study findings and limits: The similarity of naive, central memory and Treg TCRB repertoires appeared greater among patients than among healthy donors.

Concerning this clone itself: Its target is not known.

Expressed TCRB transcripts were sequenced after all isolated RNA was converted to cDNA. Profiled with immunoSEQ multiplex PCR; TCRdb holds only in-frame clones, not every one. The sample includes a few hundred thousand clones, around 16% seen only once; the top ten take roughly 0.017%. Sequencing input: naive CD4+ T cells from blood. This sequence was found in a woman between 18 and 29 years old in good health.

The CDR3 loop is CASRTSYEQYF. Written as DNA, the CDR3 is TGTGCCAGCAGGACTTCCTACGAGCAGTACTTC. V usage is TRBV27 and J usage is TRBJ2-7; D ambiguous. The CDR3 contains 11 residues. Per the germline V gene, CDR1 is MNHEY and CDR2 is SMNVEV (reference sequence). V lost 6 bases and J 1 base, leaving 4 bases between the germline ends.